This TCR beta chain came from a study of OX40 agonist ivuxolimab in advanced cancers. Method: immunoSEQ multiplex PCR; TCRdb's copy keeps in-frame clones and lacks some. This repertoire shows fewer than 70,000 clones, around 77% found once; its top ten account for just under 6.5%. Germline V gene sequence: CDR1 SGHRS, CDR2 YFSETQ. The CDR3 is made up of 14 amino acids. V was trimmed by 2 bases and J by 6 bases, leaving 13 bases between them. This specimen consisted of CD4+ or CD8+ T cells sorted from blood, obtained in a trial of the OX40 agonist ivuxolimab. This TCR came from an adult with an advanced solid tumor such as melanoma, head and neck, liver or kidney cancer. J is TRBJ2-3 and V is TRBV5-1; D is possibly TRBD1 (5 bases). This chain's CDR3 is CASSLQVPRDTQYF. DNA of the CDR3: TGCGCCAGCAGCTTACAGGTTCCGAGGGATACGCAGTATTTT. Drawing the rest from reference TRBV5-1 and TRBJ2-3, the complete variable domain is KAGVTQTPRYLIKTRGQQVTLSCSPISGHRSVSWYQQTPGQGLQFLFEYFSETQRNKGNFPGRFSGRQFSNSRSEMNVSTLELGDSALYLCASSLQVPRDTQYFGPGTRLTVL.